The TCR beta chain described here comes from a study of blood T cell repertoires in COVID-19 (dated by TCRdb to the early 2020s). Looking at the study overall: Samples covering the acute and convalescent phases of COVID-19 were provided by collaborators in the United States, Italy and Spain. The material from the prospective study consisted of cDNA or gDNA derived from T cells, B-cell-depleted T cells, or PBMCs. The dataset comprised deeply sampled blood TCRbeta repertoires from subjects exposed to, actively infected with, or recovered from COVID-19. The repertoires were released in a freely available public database meant as a resource for research on the immune response to SARS-CoV-2. The samples were drawn from two sources: the first 160 participants of the ongoing ImmuneRACE study, and 1,000 to 1,500 subjects contributed by 6 global collaborators. Nearly every sample came with metadata listing a de-identified subject ID, COVID-19 status, age in years and sex. Where available, HLA class I and class II types were obtained from metadata supplied by the sample provider rather than from assay-based typing.

One collaborating source in Seattle enrolled patients during active infection and followed them longitudinally through the course of disease. Whole blood was collected in K2EDTA tubes by collaborating institutions according to the institutions' own protocols. For TCRbeta analysis, collaborator samples were shipped as frozen whole blood, as isolated PBMCs, or as DNA extracted from either sample type. TCRbeta CDR3 regions were amplified from genomic DNA by means of the immunoSEQ Assay, a bias-controlled multiplex PCR. As for the original processing: The number of nucleated cells in each sample was estimated by amplification of reference gene primers within the assay. To quantify the absolute abundance of each unique TCRbeta CDR3 rearrangement, sequence reads were collapsed and filtered. Productive Simpson clonality was computed per sample as the square root of Simpson's diversity index over productive rearrangements. TCRdb obtained this table from immuneACCESS and retained in-frame rearrangements with V and J assigned. These tables miss some clones; where compared with another copy, unresolved V genes account for less than half of the shortfall, and the remainder is unexplained. That table furnishes V, J and clone size, whereas the DNA furnished D and trimming. Across this sample there are about 230,000 clones, with 80% to 90% seen only once. Clones ranked in the top ten supply 7.5% to 8% of the sample.

Only one count was recorded for this clone. Its antigen has not been determined. Nothing much larger sits one base from this clone, and base qualities are not available. General findings and caveats noted by the study authors: The amount of clinical and demographic metadata varied by source and participant and was provided uncurated.

The germline V gene gives CDR1 as SGHRS and CDR2 as YFSETQ. The CDR3 starts with the cysteine, ends with the phenylalanine, and has 13 residues. Of all the DNA, just the CDR3 is kept, 39 bases in frame from base 1. V gives up 0 bases and J gives up 3 bases, and the segment between their germline ends measures 6 bases. The specimen was peripheral blood. The sequence was obtained from a woman of 80 years or more with COVID-19, enrolled during active disease. The rearranged chain carries TRBV5-1 and TRBJ1-1, with the D gene too uncertain to name. The CDR3 corresponds to CASSLDRDTEAFF. The DNA sequence follows: TGCGCCAGCAGCTTGGACCGCGACACTGAAGCTTTCTTT.